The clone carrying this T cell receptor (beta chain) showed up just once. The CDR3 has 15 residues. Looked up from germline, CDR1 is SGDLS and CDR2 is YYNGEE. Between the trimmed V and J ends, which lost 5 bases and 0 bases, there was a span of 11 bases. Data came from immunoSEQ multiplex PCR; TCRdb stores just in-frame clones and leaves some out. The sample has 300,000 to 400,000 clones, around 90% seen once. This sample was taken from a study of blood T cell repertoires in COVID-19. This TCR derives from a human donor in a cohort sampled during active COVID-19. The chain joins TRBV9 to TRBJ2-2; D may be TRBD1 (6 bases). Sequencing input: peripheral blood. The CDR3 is CASRAGASNTGELFF. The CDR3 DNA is TGTGCCAGCAGGGCAGGGGCGTCGAACACCGGGGAGCTGTTTTTT.